This TCR beta chain appears in the sequencing data of a study of T-cell reconstitution after alpha-beta-depleted transplantation in children. The CDR3 has 15 amino acids. With 4 bases clipped from V and 6 bases from J, the junction kept 2 bases outside the gene matches. Unique molecular identifiers were incorporated when the TCRbeta library was constructed. TCRdb processed the PCR reads anew with MiXCR; each CDR3 protein has one entry. The sample includes a few hundred thousand distinct CDR3 sequences, around 13% of them seen just once. The clonotype was recovered from a human donor who donated a stem cell graft to a child with combined immunodeficiency. The sequenced sample was PBMCs from the stem cell graft donor, obtained from the stem cell graft. The chain links TRBV12-3 or TRBV12-4 to TRBJ2-1; 14 nucleotides align to TRBD2. CDR3 DNA: TGTGCCAGCAGTTCCGGACTAGCGGGAGGCAATGAGCAGTTCTTC. It yields the protein CASSSGLAGGNEQFF.